These 27 T cell receptor beta chains originate from one sample sequenced in a study of blood T cell repertoires in COVID-19. Sequencing used immunoSEQ multiplex PCR; TCRdb keeps in-frame clones, though not all of them. This sample carries 380,000 or so clones, roughly 87% of them seen once, and the ten largest clones take roughly 2%. The sample taken for sequencing was PBMCs or T cells enriched from blood (not recorded which). The receptor source for this set is a middle-aged woman with acute COVID-19.

This chain uses TRBV10-3 with TRBJ2-5; the D gene is possibly TRBD2 (5 bases). Germline assignment: CDR1 ENHRY and CDR2 SYGVKD. This CDR3 spans 13 amino acids. V was trimmed by 6 bases and J by 2 bases, leaving 10 bases between them. Here the CDR3 DNA reads TGTGCCATCAGGAGGGCAGGACAAGAGACCCAGTACTTC. It is translated as CAIRRAGQETQYF.

This clone occurred once. The V call is TRBV19, the J call TRBJ2-7; D is perhaps TRBD2 (5 bases). This CDR3 is built from 14 residues. The V gene's germline CDR1 is LNHDA and CDR2 SQIVND (reference sequence). The V and J ends lost 6 bases and 6 bases respectively, with 18 bases between them. CDR3 in DNA: TGTGCCAGTAGCACGCGACTCGAGCGGAGCGAGCAGTACTTC. It translates to CASSTRLERSEQYF.

This rearrangement joins TRBV11-3 to TRBJ2-2; TRBD1 aligns across 7 bases. Germline V CDR1 and CDR2: SGHNT, YENEEA. The CDR3 is made up of 15 amino acids. V shed 6 bases, J shed 5 bases, and the junction held 9 bases outside the gene matches. The CDR3 protein is CASSPRQGATGELFF. The CDR3 DNA reads TGTGCCAGCAGTCCCAGACAGGGAGCGACCGGGGAGCTGTTTTTT.

The chain recombines TRBV5-1 with TRBJ2-6; D perhaps matches TRBD2 (6 bases). The CDR3 contains 17 residues. V dropped 4 bases and J dropped 0 bases, with 14 bases sitting between them. Germline V gene sequence: CDR1 SGHRS, CDR2 YFSETQ. In DNA, the CDR3 is TGCGCCAGCAGCGTTACGGGGGTCCCCTCTGGGGCCAACGTCCTGACTTTC. Protein product: CASSVTGVPSGANVLTF.

This clone was detected only a few times. This chain links TRBV6-1 with TRBJ2-4; the D is unclear. Germline CDR1 reads MNHNS; CDR2 reads SASEGT. This CDR3 has 15 residues. Trimming pared 1 base from V and 3 bases from J, leaving 10 bases between. The CDR3 nucleotides read TGTGCCAGCAGTGAAGTTTCGGGTGGCAAAAACATTCAGTACTTC. Encoded protein: CASSEVSGGKNIQYF.

The chain combines TRBV3-1 (or the pseudogene TRBV3-2) with TRBJ2-2, with 8 positions matching TRBD2. Germline lookup yields CDR1 LGHDT and CDR2 YNNKEL (reference sequence). V lost 1 base and J lost 5; bases outside the gene matches: 12. This CDR3 comprises 18 residues. CDR3 nucleotide sequence: TGTGCCAGCAGCCAAGCAGAGATCGGGGGGGCGGTGACCGGGGAGCTGTTTTTT. Its protein product is CASSQAEIGGAVTGELFF.

The chain recombines TRBV3-1 (or the pseudogene TRBV3-2) with TRBJ2-3; 8 bases fit TRBD1. Germline V gene lookup returns CDR1 LGHDT and CDR2 YNNKEL (reference sequence). The CDR3 consists of 15 residues. The V gene end was trimmed by 3 bases and the J gene end by 1 base; junction bases not matched to a gene: 3. CDR3 protein: CASSHGQGGTDTQYF. The CDR3 DNA sequence: TGTGCCAGCAGCCATGGACAGGGTGGCACAGATACGCAGTATTTT.

V is TRBV19 and J is TRBJ1-5; 10 bases fit TRBD1. The CDR3 contains 16 residues. Trimming cost V 8 bases and J 0 bases; bases outside gene matches: 7. Germline V gene lookup returns CDR1 LNHDA and CDR2 SQIVND (reference sequence). DNA of the CDR3: TGTGCCAGTGTAGGACAGGGGGGATTTAGCAATCAGCCCCAGCATTTT. This translates into CASVGQGGFSNQPQHF.

The gene calls are TRBV23-1 and TRBJ1-5; unclear D gene. TRBV23-1 is an ORF for which the function is uncertain. V lost 2 bases to trimming and J lost 2 bases, with 7 bases between them. There are 14 residues in the CDR3. The CDR3 is CASSQRQGNQPQHF. CDR3 DNA: TGCGCCAGCAGTCAACGGCAGGGCAATCAGCCCCAGCATTTT.

The chain combines TRBV5-1 with TRBJ1-6; no firm D call. This CDR3 is 14 amino acids long. The germline CDR1 and CDR2 sequences are SGHRS and YFSETQ. The V and J ends lost 2 bases and 5 bases respectively, with 8 bases between them. CDR3 sequence: CASSFDGDNSPLHF. CDR3 sequence (DNA): TGCGCCAGCAGCTTTGACGGGGATAATTCACCCCTCCACTTT. The full variable domain, rest sourced from reference TRBV5-1 and TRBJ1-6, is KAGVTQTPRYLIKTRGQQVTLSCSPISGHRSVSWYQQTPGQGLQFLFEYFSETQRNKGNFPGRFSGRQFSNSRSEMNVSTLELGDSALYLCASSFDGDNSPLHFGNGTRLTVT.

This clone was seen just once. The chain joins TRBV10-1 to TRBJ2-1; D uncertain. The CDR3 extends over 16 amino acids. In germline, CDR1 is WNHNN, CDR2 SYGVQD (reference sequence). V lost 7 bases to trimming and J lost 0 bases, with 16 bases between them. The CDR3 sequence: CASITRLPSSYNEQFF. DNA of the CDR3: TGCGCCAGCATTACGCGACTGCCAAGCTCCTACAATGAGCAGTTCTTC.

The V call is TRBV11-3, the J call TRBJ2-2, with TRBD1 identical over 9 bases. The germline CDR1 and CDR2 sequences are SGHNT and YENEEA. The CDR3 is 15 residues long. Unmatched junction bases numbered 7, after V lost 5 bases and J lost 6 bases. The CDR3 DNA sequence: TGTGCCAGCAGCCCCGGGACAGGGCAGGCCGGGGAGCTGTTTTTT. It is translated as CASSPGTGQAGELFF.

The V and J genes are TRBV6-5 and TRBJ2-7; tentative D call: TRBD1 (6 bases). The CDR3 spans 13 residues. The germline V gene encodes CDR1 MNHEY and CDR2 SVGAGI. The germline V and J ends were trimmed by 7 bases and 6 bases, with 16 bases remaining between them. Here the CDR3 DNA reads TGTGCCAGCAAACAGGGTCGGTTATCCGAGCAGTACTTC. The encoded protein is CASKQGRLSEQYF.

V is TRBV27 and J is TRBJ1-6; a weak D match, TRBD1 (5 bases). V was trimmed by 5 bases and J by 9 bases, leaving 14 bases between them. From germline, CDR1 is MNHEY and CDR2 SMNVEV (reference sequence). This CDR3 spans 14 amino acids. CDR3 residues: CASSPGGFASPLHF. CDR3 coding DNA: TGTGCCAGCAGTCCTGGGGGGTTCGCTTCACCCCTCCACTTT.

The CDR3 loop reads CASSLVQGQPQHF. The CDR3 coding sequence is TGTGCCAGCAGCTTAGTACAGGGTCAGCCCCAGCATTTT. The rearrangement joins TRBV7-8 to TRBJ1-5, with a weak D call TRBD1 (6 bases). V was cut by 1 base and J by 6 bases, with 7 bases left in between. In germline, CDR1 is SGHVS, CDR2 FQNEAQ. The CDR3 extends over 13 amino acids.

CDR3 amino acids: CASSPTGGDYNSPLHF. The CDR3, as DNA: TGTGCCAGCAGCCCTACCGGAGGGGATTATAATTCACCCCTCCACTTT. V and J are TRBV11-2 and TRBJ1-6, with a weak D call TRBD1 (5 bases). Germline-derived CDR1 and CDR2 are SGHAT and FQNNGV. This CDR3 is 16 amino acids long. The V and J ends lost 5 bases and 4 bases respectively, with 15 bases between them.

The CDR3 nucleotides are TGTGCCAGCACCCCCAGACTAGCGGGGATCCAAGAGACCCAGTACTTC. Translating gives CASTPRLAGIQETQYF. The V and J genes are TRBV5-4 and TRBJ2-5, with 11 bases matching TRBD2. CDR1 SGHNT and CDR2 YYREEE come from the germline V gene (reference sequence). The ends lost 6 bases at V and 1 base at J; junction bases unmatched: 8. The CDR3 covers 16 residues.

The chain recombines TRBV30 with TRBJ1-5, with unresolved D. CDR3 length: 13 amino acids. Between the trimmed V and J ends, which lost 1 base and 4 bases, there was a span of 8 bases. Germline V gene lookup returns CDR1 GTSNPN and CDR2 SVGIG (reference sequence). CDR3 coding DNA: TGTGCCTGGAGTGATGGCAAAAATCAGCCCCAGCATTTT. This gives the protein CAWSDGKNQPQHF.

This rearrangement joins TRBV15 to TRBJ2-1; tentative D call: TRBD2 (6 bases). Germline V CDR1 and CDR2: LNHNV, YYDKDF (reference sequence). V lost 0 bases to trimming and J lost 13 bases, with 16 bases between them. The CDR3 is made up of 14 amino acids. The CDR3 coding sequence is TGTGCCACCAGCAGAGATGGGAGGTCTATAGCACAGTTCTTC. It yields the protein CATSRDGRSIAQFF. The full variable domain, completed using reference TRBV15 and TRBJ2-1, is DAMVIQNPRYQVTQFGKPVTLSCSQTLNHNVMYWYQQKSSQAPKLLFHYYDKDFNNEADTPDNFQSRRPNTSFCFLDIRSPGLGDTAMYLCATSRDGRSIAQFFGPGTRLTVL.

The V gene is TRBV6-1, the J gene TRBJ2-7; D not resolved. This CDR3 contains 13 residues. Between the trimmed V and J ends, which lost 2 bases and 1 base, there was a span of 6 bases. Germline CDR1 and CDR2: MNHNS and SASEGT. The CDR3 loop is CASSETLSYEQYF. In nucleotides, the CDR3 is TGTGCCAGCAGTGAAACTCTTTCCTACGAGCAGTACTTC.

The rearrangement joins TRBV3-1 (or the pseudogene TRBV3-2) to TRBJ2-5; 9 bases align to TRBD2. Trimming took 1 base from V and 7 from J; bases not matched to a gene: 10. The CDR3 totals 16 residues. From germline, CDR1 is LGHDT and CDR2 YNNKEL (reference sequence). The CDR3 coding sequence is TGTGCCAGCAGCCAAGTCCGAGCGGGGGGTATAAGGACCCAGTACTTC. It is translated as CASSQVRAGGIRTQYF.

This clone appeared once. The rearrangement uses TRBV12-3 or TRBV12-4 and TRBJ1-6, with D possibly TRBD1 on 5 matching bases. V was clipped by 6 bases and J by 10 bases, with 13 bases between them. The CDR3 is made up of 13 amino acids. DNA for the CDR3: TGTGCCAGCAGCCAGGGTGGGAACTCACCCCTCCACTTT. Its translation is CASSQGGNSPLHF.

The rearrangement uses TRBV4-1 and TRBJ1-5; D is ambiguous. V was clipped by 3 bases and J by 2 bases, with 17 bases between them. The CDR3 is 17 residues long. Germline values: CDR1 MGHRA, CDR2 YSYEKL. The CDR3 DNA reads TGCGCCAGCAGCCACCCCACTCAGGTTGTAGGCAATCAGCCCCAGCATTTT. Its translation is CASSHPTQVVGNQPQHF.

V gene TRBV7-8 combines with J gene TRBJ1-1; D may be TRBD1 (5 bases). Germline V gene lookup returns CDR1 SGHVS and CDR2 FQNEAQ. This CDR3 has 17 amino acids. Trimming took off 1 base at V and 0 bases at J, with 15 bases between the two ends. The CDR3 coding sequence is TGTGCCAGCAGCTTAGTTCCTCGGGGACTCATGAACACTGAAGCTTTCTTT. Amino acids: CASSLVPRGLMNTEAFF.

This clone was counted once. The gene calls are TRBV7-6 and TRBJ2-2; 7 bases are a match to TRBD2. This CDR3 comprises 15 residues. Trimming cost V 0 bases and J 4 bases; bases outside gene matches: 2. In germline, CDR1 is SGHVS, CDR2 FNYEAQ. CDR3 coding DNA: TGTGCCAGCAGCTTAGCGGGGGGGATCACCGGGGAGCTGTTTTTT. Amino acids: CASSLAGGITGELFF.

The V call is TRBV24-1, the J call TRBJ2-3; 10 nucleotides align to TRBD1. The CDR3 sequence is 15 residues long. V lost 7 bases, J lost 4 bases, and 7 bases stayed unmatched. Germline-derived CDR1 and CDR2 are KGHDR and SFDVKD. CDR3 nucleotides: TGTGCCACCAGCCCGACAGGGGGCATCGCAGATACGCAGTATTTT. Its protein product is CATSPTGGIADTQYF.

The gene calls are TRBV9 and TRBJ2-1; D remains ambiguous. The germline CDR1 and CDR2 sequences are SGDLS and YYNGEE. The CDR3 has 15 amino acids. Deletions cut 0 bases from V and 2 bases from J, with 9 bases between. CDR3 coding DNA: TGTGCCAGCAGCGTAGTAGGCAGCGCCTACAATGAGCAGTTCTTC. This sequence encodes CASSVVGSAYNEQFF. The complete variable domain, with remaining parts taken from reference TRBV9 and TRBJ2-1, reads DSGVTQTPKHLITATGQRVTLRCSPRSGDLSVYWYQQSLDQGLQFLIQYYNGEERAKGNILERFSAQQFPDLHSELNLSSLELGDSALYFCASSVVGSAYNEQFFGPGTRLTVL.